This T cell receptor beta chain was retrieved from a study of shared T cell receptors in the human thymus. The CDR3 contains 14 residues. In germline, CDR1 is SGHRS, CDR2 YFSETQ. The junction had 6 bases not matched to a gene; V was cut back by 4 bases and J by 4 bases. This table comes from immunoSEQ multiplex PCR, and its TCRdb copy is limited to in-frame clones, with some not included. The sample yields 500,000 to 750,000 clones, approximately 87% seen once. The data were also submitted as part of a second study, on human thymus T cells.

The source of this sequence is a boy less than two years old with a congenital heart defect. The sequenced sample consisted of thymocytes. This chain links TRBV5-1 with TRBJ1-2; TRBD1 matches 8 bases. The CDR3 loop reads CASSDDRGPYGYTF. The CDR3 region has the DNA TGCGCCAGCAGCGACGACAGGGGTCCCTATGGCTACACCTTC.